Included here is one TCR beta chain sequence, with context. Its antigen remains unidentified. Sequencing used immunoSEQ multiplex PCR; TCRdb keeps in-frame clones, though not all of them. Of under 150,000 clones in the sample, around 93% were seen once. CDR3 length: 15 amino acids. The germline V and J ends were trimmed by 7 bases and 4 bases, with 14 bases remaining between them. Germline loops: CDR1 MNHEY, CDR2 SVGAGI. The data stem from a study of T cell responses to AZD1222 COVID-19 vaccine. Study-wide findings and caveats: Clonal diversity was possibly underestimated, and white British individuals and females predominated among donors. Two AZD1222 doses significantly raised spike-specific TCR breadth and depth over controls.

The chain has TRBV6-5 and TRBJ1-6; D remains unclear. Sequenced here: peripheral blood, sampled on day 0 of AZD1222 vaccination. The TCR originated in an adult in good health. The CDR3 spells CASKLVGLYNSPLHF. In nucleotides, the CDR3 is TGTGCCAGCAAATTAGTGGGTTTGTATAATTCACCCCTCCACTTT.